This record looks at one TCR beta chain sequence and its context. The antigen is undetermined. This entry comes from a study of OX40 agonist ivuxolimab in advanced cancers. Study-wide results and caveats: Expanded peripheral T cell antigen specificity was not determined. Among patients with partial responses at 0.1-3.0 mg/kg, clonal expansion was among the lowest.

This CDR3 spans 15 amino acids. The ends were cut back, 2 bases at V and 1 base at J, with 8 bases in the middle. Germline V gene sequence: CDR1 SGHTA, CDR2 FQGNSA. Clones were read by immunoSEQ multiplex PCR, and TCRdb kept only the in-frame ones, dropping some. Of about 68,000 clones listed, about 83% are singletons. Blood sampling was done at baseline, cycle 4 day 1, and cycle 7 day 1. This TCR was sampled from an adult with an advanced solid tumor such as melanoma, head and neck, liver or kidney cancer. Sequenced material: CD4+ or CD8+ T cells sorted from blood, taken in a trial of the OX40 agonist ivuxolimab. V and J are TRBV7-2 and TRBJ1-4, with a possible D match to TRBD1 (6 bases). The CDR3 loop is CASSLLGGTNEKLFF. In DNA form, the CDR3 reads TGTGCCAGCAGCTTATTAGGGGGAACTAATGAAAAACTGTTTTTT.